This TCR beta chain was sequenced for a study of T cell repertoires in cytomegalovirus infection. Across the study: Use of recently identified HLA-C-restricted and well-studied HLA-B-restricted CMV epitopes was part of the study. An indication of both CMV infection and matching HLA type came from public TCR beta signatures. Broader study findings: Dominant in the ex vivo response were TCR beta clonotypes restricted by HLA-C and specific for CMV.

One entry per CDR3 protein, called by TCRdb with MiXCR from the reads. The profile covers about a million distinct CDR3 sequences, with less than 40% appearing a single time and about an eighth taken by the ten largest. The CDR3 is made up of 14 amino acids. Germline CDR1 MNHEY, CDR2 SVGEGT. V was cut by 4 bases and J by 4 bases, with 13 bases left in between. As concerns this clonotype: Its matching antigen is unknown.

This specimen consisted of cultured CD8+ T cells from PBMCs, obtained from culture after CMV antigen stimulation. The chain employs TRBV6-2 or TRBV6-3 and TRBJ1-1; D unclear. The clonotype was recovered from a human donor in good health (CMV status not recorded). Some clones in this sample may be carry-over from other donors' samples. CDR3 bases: TGTGCCAGCAGTTTTACCGTTGTTGGCACTGAAGCTTTCTTT. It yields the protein CASSFTVVGTEAFF.